Below are 3 T cell receptor beta chains sequenced from a single sample in a study of PD-L1 blockade in urothelial cancer. Profiled with immunoSEQ multiplex PCR; TCRdb holds only in-frame clones, not every one. The sample shows around 62,000 clones, around nine tenths of them seen only once. Time point given: peripheral blood 6 weeks after treatment start. The specimen was PBMCs, collected around atezolizumab (anti-PD-L1) treatment. The receptor source for this set is a man aged 55 to 70 with urothelial cancer.

The chain links TRBV11-2 to TRBJ1-5; D may be TRBD1 (6 bases). Germline V CDR1 and CDR2: SGHAT, FQNNGV. The CDR3 length is 15 residues. V lost 5 bases to trimming and J lost 5 bases, with 16 bases between them. CDR3 amino acids: CASSAIQGRHQPQHF. In DNA, the CDR3 is TGTGCCAGCAGCGCCATCCAGGGGCGGCATCAGCCCCAGCATTTT.

This sequence joins TRBV15 and TRBJ2-1, with no clear D. V was shortened by 0 bases and J by 9 bases, with 3 bases between the two germline ends. Germline CDR1 and CDR2: LNHNV and YYDKDF (reference sequence). The CDR3 is 11 amino acids. CDR3 DNA: TGTGCCACCAGCAGAGATCGTGAGCAGTTCTTC. This encodes CATSRDREQFF.

V gene TRBV28 combines with J gene TRBJ2-7; maybe TRBD1 (6 bases). In germline, CDR1 is MDHEN, CDR2 SYDVKM. The CDR3 spans 16 residues. Trimming shortened V by 9 bases and J by 2 bases, and 23 bases separated the two germline ends. DNA of the CDR3: TGTGCCAGTTCTACAGGGATACAACGGATAACCTACGAGCAGTACTTC. It codes for CASSTGIQRITYEQYF.